This T cell receptor (beta chain) originates from a study of T cells in localized non-small cell lung cancer. Trimming removed 7 bases at V and 8 bases at J, with 14 bases between. In germline, CDR1 is SQVTM, CDR2 ANQGSEA. CDR3 size: 11 residues. Profiled with immunoSEQ multiplex PCR; TCRdb holds only in-frame clones, not every one. The table shows some 24,000 clones, with about 90% occurring only once. The V call is TRBV29-1, the J call TRBJ1-1; a weak D match, TRBD1 (5 bases). The origin of this receptor is a male donor aged 60 or over with stage II squamous cell lung carcinoma. This sample comprised peripheral blood, obtained before any cancer treatment. CDR3 sequence reads: CSAGGISEAFF. CDR3 in DNA: TGCAGCGCGGGGGGGATTTCAGAAGCTTTCTTT.